This record looks at one T cell receptor beta chain sequence and its context. What it recognizes is unknown. This entry is derived from a study of long-term antiretroviral therapy in people with HIV. General study findings and limits: Blood dates from the mid-2000s to the late 2010s, possibly under older ART regimens. Dominating the repertoire at all time points were the clones that expanded before ART. CDR3 lengths in HIV samples spanned a narrower range than controls.

The CDR3 loop spans 13 amino acids. Looked up from germline, CDR1 is LNHDA and CDR2 is SQIVND (reference sequence). Trimming removed 3 bases at V and 8 bases at J, with 8 bases between. The assay, immunoSEQ v3.0, was run at survey level. Sequencing aimed to cover roughly 40,000-55,000 T-cell genomes per sample. Some clones are missing from TCRdb's copy, which holds only in-frame ones; the method was immunoSEQ multiplex PCR. In the table there are over 25,000 clones, roughly 87% of which are singletons. This rearrangement joins TRBV19 to TRBJ1-6; D not resolved. The sample here was unsorted PBMCs, taken 1.1 years after starting antiretroviral therapy. The sequence came from a man between 18 and 35 years old with HIV. The CDR3 is CASSILPDSPLHF. The CDR3 nucleotides read TGTGCCAGTAGTATTCTGCCGGATTCACCCCTCCACTTT.